The next 28 T cell receptor beta chains were all read from a single sample in a study of blood T cell repertoires in COVID-19. Profiled with immunoSEQ multiplex PCR; TCRdb holds only in-frame clones, not every one. Of 8,500 to 10,000 clones in the sample, about 81% were seen once. The material sequenced was peripheral blood. These receptors came from a man between 60 and 75 years old with active COVID-19.

This sequence joins TRBV12-5 and TRBJ1-1, with D uncertain. This CDR3 contains 16 residues. V was clipped by 3 bases and J by 3 bases, with 17 bases between them. CDR1 is LGHNT, CDR2 FRNRAP, per germline. DNA for the CDR3: TGTGCTAGTGGTTTTCGCCTTCCGGGGTGGGACACTGAAGCTTTCTTT. The encoded protein is CASGFRLPGWDTEAFF.

CDR3 amino acids: CASSQDGLSGETQYF. The CDR3 bases are TGTGCCAGCAGCCAAGATGGGCTAAGTGGAGAGACCCAGTACTTC. The rearrangement links TRBV3-1 (or the pseudogene TRBV3-2) to TRBJ2-5; D is unresolved. Trimming cost V 0 bases and J 4 bases, with 12 bases left between them. Germline V gene sequence: CDR1 LGHDT, CDR2 YNNKEL (reference sequence). CDR3 length: 15 residues.

The chain recombines TRBV28 with TRBJ1-2; the D gene is possibly TRBD1 (6 bases). The ends were cut back, 6 bases at V and 8 bases at J, with 16 bases in the middle. Germline values: CDR1 MDHEN, CDR2 SYDVKM. This CDR3 spans 13 amino acids. Written as DNA, the CDR3 is TGTGCCAGCAGCCCTAACAGGGTTGGGGGCTACACCTTC. Amino acid sequence: CASSPNRVGGYTF.

J is TRBJ2-1 and V is TRBV24-1; tentatively, D is TRBD1 (6 bases). Germline V gives CDR1 KGHDR, CDR2 SFDVKD. Trimming left V 9 bases short and J 7 bases short, with 21 bases between. CDR3 length: 15 amino acids. Here the CDR3 DNA reads TGTGCCACCGGGGAACAGGGAAAGAGCCTTAATGAGCAGTTCTTC. Its translation is CATGEQGKSLNEQFF.

The chain couples TRBV5-1 to TRBJ1-1, with TRBD1 as a possible D gene (5 bases). The CDR3 covers 15 residues. The V end was cut by 4 bases, the J end by 0 bases, with 13 bases between. Per the germline V gene, CDR1 is SGHRS and CDR2 is YFSETQ. In DNA form, the CDR3 reads TGCGCCAGCAGCGGTGGAGGGGTCGTGAACACTGAAGCTTTCTTT. It yields the protein CASSGGGVVNTEAFF.

The V and J genes are TRBV20-1 and TRBJ2-7; 8 bases are a match to TRBD1. Losses at the gene ends were 3 bases for V and 3 bases for J; bases not matched to a gene: 7. CDR3 length: 14 residues. CDR1 is DFQATT and CDR2 is SNEGSKA in the germline V gene (reference sequence). The CDR3 bases are TGCAGTGCTAGTTCGGGGACAGGCCGCTACGAGCAGTACTTC. It translates to CSASSGTGRYEQYF.

The gene calls are TRBV11-2 and TRBJ2-7; 10 positions match TRBD2. The V gene end was trimmed by 6 bases and the J gene end by 2 bases; junction bases not matched to a gene: 4. The CDR3 contains 14 residues. The germline V gene has CDR1 SGHAT and CDR2 FQNNGV. The CDR3 DNA sequence: TGTGCCAGCAGACGACTAGCGGGTACCTACGAGCAGTACTTC. Its protein is CASRRLAGTYEQYF.

In its sample, this clone was seen a few times. This chain connects TRBV7-9 to TRBJ2-1, with 12 nucleotides matching TRBD2. Germline CDR1 and CDR2: SEHNR and FQNEAQ (reference sequence). The CDR3 totals 14 residues. The junction had 7 bases not matched to a gene; V was cut back by 7 bases and J by 9 bases. The CDR3 DNA sequence: TGTGCCAGCAACCCTAGCGGGGGGGGCAGTGAGCAGTTCTTC. It translates to CASNPSGGGSEQFF. Looking up the rest from reference TRBV7-9 and TRBJ2-1 gives the full variable domain: DTGVSQNPRHKITKRGQNVTFRCDPISEHNRLYWYRQTLGQGPEFLTYFQNEAQLEKSRLLSDRFSAERPKGSFSTLEIQRTEQGDSAMYLCASNPSGGGSEQFFGPGTRLTVL.

This chain links TRBV6-6 with TRBJ1-5, with 8 positions matching TRBD1. The CDR3 sequence is 15 residues long. Looked up from germline, CDR1 is MNHNY and CDR2 is SVGAGI (reference sequence). Unmatched junction bases numbered 8, after V lost 7 bases and J lost 3 bases. CDR3 loop: CASNPGQGPNQPQHF. CDR3 coding DNA: TGTGCCAGCAACCCAGGACAGGGTCCCAATCAGCCCCAGCATTTT.

DNA for the CDR3: TGTGCCAGCCGCGGAGCGGGAGGGAGGTACGAGCAGTACTTC. Protein product: CASRGAGGRYEQYF. The chain links TRBV28 to TRBJ2-7; 10 nucleotides line up with TRBD2. The junction had 8 bases not matched to a gene; V was cut back by 8 bases and J by 4 bases. This CDR3 has 14 residues. Germline-derived CDR1 and CDR2 are MDHEN and SYDVKM.

The chain uses TRBV7-3 and TRBJ2-5, with D uncertain. Trimming took 4 bases from V and 2 from J, leaving 11 bases between them. This CDR3 is 14 amino acids long. Looked up from germline, CDR1 is SGHTA and CDR2 is FQGTGA. The CDR3: CASSSPLLQETQYF. In nucleotides, the CDR3 is TGTGCCAGCAGCTCCCCCCTGCTACAAGAGACCCAGTACTTC.

The chain joins TRBV6-2 or TRBV6-3 to TRBJ1-1; perhaps TRBD1 as D (6 bases). Germline CDR1 MNHEY, CDR2 SVGEGT. The V and J ends lost 5 bases and 5 bases respectively, with 15 bases between them. The CDR3 covers 14 residues. In DNA form, the CDR3 reads TGTGCCAGCAGTGGACAGAAAGAATGGACTGAAGCTTTCTTT. Translated: CASSGQKEWTEAFF.

The gene calls are TRBV24-1 and TRBJ2-2; D is undetermined. Between the trimmed V and J ends, which lost 6 bases and 6 bases, there was a span of 10 bases. CDR3 length: 13 amino acids. CDR1 and CDR2 (germline): KGHDR, SFDVKD. In nucleotides, the CDR3 is TGTGCCACCAGTAGAGGCTCGGCCGGGGAGCTGTTTTTT. It translates to CATSRGSAGELFF.

This clone came up once. The genes are TRBV11-3 and TRBJ1-1, with 8 bases fitting TRBD1. The ends lost 6 bases at V and 4 bases at J; junction bases unmatched: 4. CDR1 is SGHNT and CDR2 is YENEEA in the germline V gene. The CDR3 runs 13 residues. CDR3 residues: CASSGQGGTEAFF. CDR3 bases: TGTGCCAGCAGTGGACAGGGCGGCACTGAAGCTTTCTTT.

This chain joins TRBV6-5 and TRBJ2-5; 10 bases match TRBD1. Germline CDR1 MNHEY, CDR2 SVGAGI. CDR3 length equals 15 residues. V lost 5 bases and J lost 4; bases outside the gene matches: 7. The CDR3 coding sequence is TGTGCCAGCAGTCCGACGACAGGGGGCGCAGAGACCCAGTACTTC. Amino acids: CASSPTTGGAETQYF.

CDR3 amino acids: CASSLTSGSLSGNTIYF. The CDR3 DNA reads TGTGCCAGCAGCTTGACCTCAGGCTCCCTCTCTGGAAACACCATATATTTT. The chain is built from TRBV5-6 and TRBJ1-3, with D uncertain. Germline CDR1 and CDR2: SGHDT and YYEEEE. The CDR3 length is 17 residues. V lost 1 base and J lost 0, with 14 bases in between.

In this sample, this clone turned up a few times. This chain connects TRBV20-1 to TRBJ2-7, with D possibly TRBD1 on 5 matching bases. Trimming cost V 3 bases and J 2 bases, with 14 bases left between them. This CDR3 region has 14 residues. Germline V lookup: CDR1 DFQATT, CDR2 SNEGSKA (reference sequence). This CDR3 is CSASLQGLTYEQYF. CDR3 in DNA: TGCAGTGCTAGTCTGCAGGGTCTAACCTACGAGCAGTACTTC.

This chain links TRBV19 with TRBJ1-2, with 7 bases lining up with TRBD1. With V trimmed by 7 bases and J by 7 bases, 9 bases remained unmatched. Germline V gene sequence: CDR1 LNHDA, CDR2 SQIVND (reference sequence). The CDR3 has 13 residues. The CDR3 sequence is CASTSRGIAGYTF. CDR3 nucleotides: TGTGCCAGTACTAGCAGGGGGATCGCTGGCTACACCTTC.

The chain carries TRBV7-9 and TRBJ2-2; TRBD2 might be the D (5 bases). Germline lookup yields CDR1 SEHNR and CDR2 FQNEAQ (reference sequence). The CDR3 has 15 amino acids. Trimming removed 5 bases from V and 4 bases from J, with 14 bases in between. CDR3 residues: CASSLGLRGTGELFF. The CDR3 DNA sequence: TGTGCCAGCAGCCTAGGTTTACGGGGCACCGGGGAGCTGTTTTTT.

CDR3 amino acids: CAIRRGDANTGELFF. The CDR3 DNA sequence: TGTGCCATCAGGCGGGGGGATGCGAACACCGGGGAGCTGTTTTTT. The chain links TRBV10-3 to TRBJ2-2; 8 positions match TRBD2. This CDR3 has 15 residues. Looked up from germline, CDR1 is ENHRY and CDR2 is SYGVKD. The V segment lost 6 bases and the J segment 0 bases; nucleotides outside the gene matches: 3.

The V gene is TRBV11-2, the J gene TRBJ2-3; 9 positions agree with TRBD2. Germline V CDR1 and CDR2: SGHAT, FQNNGV. Trimming took 5 bases from V and 3 from J; bases not matched to a gene: 12. This CDR3 is built from 17 residues. CDR3: CASSNPMGLASTDTQYF. In DNA, the CDR3 is TGTGCCAGCAGCAACCCAATGGGACTAGCTTCAACAGATACGCAGTATTTT. The whole variable domain, remainder taken from reference TRBV11-2 and TRBJ2-3, is EAGVAQSPRYKIIEKRQSVAFWCNPISGHATLYWYQQILGQGPKLLIQFQNNGVVDDSQLPKDRFSAERLKGVDSTLKIQPAKLEDSAVYLCASSNPMGLASTDTQYFGPGTRLTVL.

This CDR3 is CASSRTGFFYEPNEKLFF. CDR3 sequence (DNA): TGTGCCAGCAGTCGGACAGGGTTTTTTTATGAACCTAATGAAAAACTGTTTTTT. This chain connects TRBV27 to TRBJ1-4, with 8 bases aligning to TRBD1. The CDR3 has 18 residues. The germline CDR1 and CDR2 sequences are MNHEY and SMNVEV (reference sequence). The trim removed 5 bases at V and 3 bases at J, leaving 14 bases unmatched. Filled out from reference TRBV27 and TRBJ1-4, the complete variable domain reads EAQVTQNPRYLITVTGKKLTVTCSQNMNHEYMSWYRQDPGLGLRQIYYSMNVEVTDKGDVPEGYKVSRKEKRNFPLILESPSPNQTSLYFCASSRTGFFYEPNEKLFFGSGTQLSVL.

This rearrangement joins TRBV30 to TRBJ2-5; 9 nucleotides agree with TRBD1. CDR1 is GTSNPN and CDR2 is SVGIG in the germline V gene (reference sequence). V was clipped by 2 bases and J by 0 bases; unmatched bases: 4. CDR3 length: 15 residues. CDR3 nucleotides: TGTGCCTGGAGTTCGGGACAGGGAAACCAAGAGACCCAGTACTTC. Its translation: CAWSSGQGNQETQYF.

The genes are TRBV9 and TRBJ2-5; 10 bases agree with TRBD1. J gave up 5 bases and V 2 bases, and 9 bases lay outside the gene matches. Germline V lookup: CDR1 SGDLS, CDR2 YYNGEE. The CDR3 totals 16 residues. This CDR3 reads CASSVRQGAPGETQYF. CDR3 coding DNA: TGTGCCAGCAGCGTCAGACAGGGGGCGCCGGGGGAGACCCAGTACTTC.

A remark on this clone: In this CDR3 the conserved last residue, phenylalanine or tryptophan, is missing, so a read error is likely. No DNA is shown, since the ends of the CDR3 on it are uncertain; the CDR3 is the one TCRdb lists. This chain links TRBV7-9 with TRBJ2-7; the DNA was not compared with TRBD2, the D call given in the table. Germline CDR1 reads SEHNR; CDR2 reads FQNEAQ (reference sequence). A total of 9 residues make up the CDR3, ends included. The CDR3 loop reads CASSRGRLL.

The V and J genes are TRBV5-1 and TRBJ2-7, with 9 bases identical to TRBD2. Losses at the gene ends were 3 bases for V and 7 bases for J; bases not matched to a gene: 14. CDR1 SGHRS and CDR2 YFSETQ come from the germline V gene. This CDR3 spans 16 amino acids. CDR3 amino acids: CASSSVGVAGAKEQYF. CDR3 DNA sequence: TGCGCCAGCAGCTCCGTTGGAGTAGCGGGAGCTAAAGAGCAGTACTTC.

The rearrangement uses TRBV6-5 and TRBJ1-3, with D tentatively TRBD1 (5 bases). V shed 7 bases and J shed 10 bases, with 23 bases lying between them. The CDR3 has 15 residues. Looked up from germline, CDR1 is MNHEY and CDR2 is SVGAGI. CDR3 sequence reads: CASTSRGGEGRTIYF. CDR3 DNA sequence: TGTGCCAGCACCAGCCGAGGAGGGGAGGGACGGACCATATATTTT.

The CDR3 protein is CATSDPRTVTDTQYF. CDR3 DNA sequence: TGTGCCACCAGTGACCCCCGGACAGTCACAGATACGCAGTATTTT. The chain couples TRBV24-1 to TRBJ2-3; D possibly corresponds to TRBD1 (6 bases). The CDR3 is made up of 15 amino acids. Germline V gives CDR1 KGHDR, CDR2 SFDVKD. V was cut by 4 bases and J by 2 bases, with 12 bases left in between.